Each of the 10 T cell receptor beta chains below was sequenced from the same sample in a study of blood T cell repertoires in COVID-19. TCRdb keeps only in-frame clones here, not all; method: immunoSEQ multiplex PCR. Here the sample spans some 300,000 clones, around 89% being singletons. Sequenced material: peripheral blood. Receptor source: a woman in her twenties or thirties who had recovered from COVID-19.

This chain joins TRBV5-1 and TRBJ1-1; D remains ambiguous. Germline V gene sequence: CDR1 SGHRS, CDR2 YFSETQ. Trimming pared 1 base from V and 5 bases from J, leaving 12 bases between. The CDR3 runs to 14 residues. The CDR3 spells CASSLTGGETEAFF. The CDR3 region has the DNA TGCGCCAGCAGCTTGACCGGAGGAGAGACTGAAGCTTTCTTT.

The CDR3 loop reads CASSSRDSPVDTQYF. The DNA of the CDR3 is TGTGCCAGCAGCTCCCGGGACTCCCCTGTGGATACGCAGTATTTT. The chain employs TRBV9 and TRBJ2-3; TRBD2 is a possible D gene (6 bases). This CDR3 spans 15 amino acids. The germline V and J ends were trimmed by 4 bases and 6 bases, with 18 bases remaining between them. CDR1 is SGDLS, CDR2 YYNGEE, per germline.

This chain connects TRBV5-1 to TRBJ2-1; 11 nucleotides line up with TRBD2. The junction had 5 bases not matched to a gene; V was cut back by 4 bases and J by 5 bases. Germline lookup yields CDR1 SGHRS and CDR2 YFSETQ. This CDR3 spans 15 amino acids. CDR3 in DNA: TGCGCCAGCAGCCCAGATAGCGGGGGGGACAATGAGCAGTTCTTC. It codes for CASSPDSGGDNEQFF.

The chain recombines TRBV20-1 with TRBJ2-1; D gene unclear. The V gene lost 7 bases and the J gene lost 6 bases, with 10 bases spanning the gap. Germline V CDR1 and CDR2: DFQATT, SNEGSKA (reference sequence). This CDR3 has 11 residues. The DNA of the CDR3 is TGCAGTGGTGGCCAGTTCAATGAGCAGTTCTTC. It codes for CSGGQFNEQFF.

The CDR3: CASSLVQDYEQYF. CDR3 bases: TGCGCCAGCAGCTTGGTACAGGACTACGAGCAGTACTTC. The chain uses TRBV5-1 and TRBJ2-7; D perhaps matches TRBD1 (5 bases). The V end was cut by 0 bases, the J end by 3 bases, with 7 bases between. In germline, CDR1 is SGHRS, CDR2 YFSETQ. There are 13 residues in the CDR3.

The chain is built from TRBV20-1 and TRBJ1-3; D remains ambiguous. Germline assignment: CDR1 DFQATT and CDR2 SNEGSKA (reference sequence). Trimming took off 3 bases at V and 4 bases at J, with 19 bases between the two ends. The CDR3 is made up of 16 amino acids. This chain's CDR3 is CSASRDASLRGNTIYF. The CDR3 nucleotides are TGCAGTGCTAGTCGAGACGCCAGCCTCAGGGGAAACACCATATATTTT.

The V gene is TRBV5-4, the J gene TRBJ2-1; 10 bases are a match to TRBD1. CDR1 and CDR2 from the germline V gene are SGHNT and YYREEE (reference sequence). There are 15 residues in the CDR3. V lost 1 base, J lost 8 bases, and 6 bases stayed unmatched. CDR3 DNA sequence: TGTGCCAGCAGCTTGTCGGACAGGGGGAATGATGAGCAGTTCTTC. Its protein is CASSLSDRGNDEQFF.

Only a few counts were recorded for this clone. The CDR3 loop reads CASSLPVLGSPLHF. The CDR3 DNA follows: TGTGCCAGCAGCTTACCGGTCCTCGGGTCACCCCTCCACTTT. V is TRBV7-9 and J is TRBJ1-6, with D unclear. This CDR3 spans 14 amino acids. Trimming cost V 2 bases and J 10 bases, with 12 bases left between them. CDR1 is SEHNR, CDR2 FQNEAQ, per germline (reference sequence). The full variable domain, with the rest looked up from reference TRBV7-9 and TRBJ1-6, is DTGVSQNPRHKITKRGQNVTFRCDPISEHNRLYWYRQTLGQGPEFLTYFQNEAQLEKSRLLSDRFSAERPKGSFSTLEIQRTEQGDSAMYLCASSLPVLGSPLHFGNGTRLTVT.

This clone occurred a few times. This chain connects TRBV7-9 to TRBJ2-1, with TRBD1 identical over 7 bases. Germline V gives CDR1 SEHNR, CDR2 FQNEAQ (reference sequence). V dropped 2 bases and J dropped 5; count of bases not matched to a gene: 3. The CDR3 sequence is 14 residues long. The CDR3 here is CASSLTQGDNEQFF. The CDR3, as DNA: TGTGCCAGCAGCTTAACGCAGGGGGACAATGAGCAGTTCTTC. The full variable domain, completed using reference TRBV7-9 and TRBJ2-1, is DTGVSQNPRHKITKRGQNVTFRCDPISEHNRLYWYRQTLGQGPEFLTYFQNEAQLEKSRLLSDRFSAERPKGSFSTLEIQRTEQGDSAMYLCASSLTQGDNEQFFGPGTRLTVL.

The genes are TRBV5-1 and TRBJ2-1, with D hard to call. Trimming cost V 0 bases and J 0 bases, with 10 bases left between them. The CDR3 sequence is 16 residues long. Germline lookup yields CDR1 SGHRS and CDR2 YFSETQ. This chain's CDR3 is CASSLGGGISYNEQFF. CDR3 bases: TGCGCCAGCAGCTTGGGTGGCGGAATCTCCTACAATGAGCAGTTCTTC.